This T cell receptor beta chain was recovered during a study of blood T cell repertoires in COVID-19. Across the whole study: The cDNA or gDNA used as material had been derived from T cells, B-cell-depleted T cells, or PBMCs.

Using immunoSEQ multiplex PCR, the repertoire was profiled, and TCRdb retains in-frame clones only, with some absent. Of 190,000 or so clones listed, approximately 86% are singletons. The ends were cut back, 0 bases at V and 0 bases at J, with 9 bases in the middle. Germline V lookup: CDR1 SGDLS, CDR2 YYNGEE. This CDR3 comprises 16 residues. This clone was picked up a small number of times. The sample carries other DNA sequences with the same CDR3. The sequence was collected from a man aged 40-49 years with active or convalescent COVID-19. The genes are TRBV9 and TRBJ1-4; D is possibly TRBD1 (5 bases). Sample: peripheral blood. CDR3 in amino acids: CASSVATGATNEKLFF. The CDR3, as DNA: TGTGCCAGCAGCGTAGCAACAGGTGCAACTAATGAAAAACTGTTTTTT. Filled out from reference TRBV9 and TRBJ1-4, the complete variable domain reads DSGVTQTPKHLITATGQRVTLRCSPRSGDLSVYWYQQSLDQGLQFLIQYYNGEERAKGNILERFSAQQFPDLHSELNLSSLELGDSALYFCASSVATGATNEKLFFGSGTQLSVL.